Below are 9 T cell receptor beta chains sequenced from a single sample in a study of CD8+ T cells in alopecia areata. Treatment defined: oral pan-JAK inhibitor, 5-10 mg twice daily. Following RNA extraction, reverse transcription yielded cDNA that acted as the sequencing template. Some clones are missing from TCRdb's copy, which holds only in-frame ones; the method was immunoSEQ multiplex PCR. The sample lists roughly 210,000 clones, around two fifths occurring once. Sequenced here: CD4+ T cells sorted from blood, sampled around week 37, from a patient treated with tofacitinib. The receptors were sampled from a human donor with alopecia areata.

CDR3: CASSRGGQGYGYTF. CDR3 bases: TGTGCCAGCAGCCGCGGGGGACAGGGCTATGGCTACACCTTC. The rearrangement joins TRBV6-5 to TRBJ1-2, with 9 nucleotides matching TRBD1. Losses at the gene ends were 6 bases for V and 4 bases for J; bases not matched to a gene: 6. The CDR3 has 14 residues. Per germline, CDR1 MNHEY and CDR2 SVGAGI.

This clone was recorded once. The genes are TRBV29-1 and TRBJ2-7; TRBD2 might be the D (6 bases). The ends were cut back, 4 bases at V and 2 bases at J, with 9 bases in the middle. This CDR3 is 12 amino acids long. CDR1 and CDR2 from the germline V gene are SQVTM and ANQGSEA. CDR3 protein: CSVGAGPYEQYF. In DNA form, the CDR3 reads TGCAGCGTTGGCGCGGGACCCTACGAGCAGTACTTC.

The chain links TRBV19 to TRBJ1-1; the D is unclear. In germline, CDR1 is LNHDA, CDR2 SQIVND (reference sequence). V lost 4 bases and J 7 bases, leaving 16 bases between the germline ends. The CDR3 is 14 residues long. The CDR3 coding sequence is TGTGCCAGTAGTACCATAGACACCTTGCTTGAAGCTTTCTTT. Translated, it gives CASSTIDTLLEAFF.

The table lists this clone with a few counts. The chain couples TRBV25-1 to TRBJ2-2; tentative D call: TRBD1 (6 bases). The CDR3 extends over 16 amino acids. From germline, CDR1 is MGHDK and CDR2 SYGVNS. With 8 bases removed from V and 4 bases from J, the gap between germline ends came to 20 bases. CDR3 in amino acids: CASGRRQGRGTGELFF. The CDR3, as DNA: TGTGCCAGCGGCCGAAGGCAGGGGCGAGGCACCGGGGAGCTGTTTTTT. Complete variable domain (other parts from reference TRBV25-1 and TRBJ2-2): EADIYQTPRYLVIGTGKKITLECSQTMGHDKMYWYQQDPGMELHLIHYSYGVNSTEKGDLSSESTVSRIRTEHFPLTLESARPSHTSQYLCASGRRQGRGTGELFFGEGSRLTVL.

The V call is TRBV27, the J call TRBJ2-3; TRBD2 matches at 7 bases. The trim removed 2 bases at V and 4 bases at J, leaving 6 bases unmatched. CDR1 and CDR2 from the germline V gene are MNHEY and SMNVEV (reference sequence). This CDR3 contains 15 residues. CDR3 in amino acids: CASSLQLALADTQYF. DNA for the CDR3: TGTGCCAGCAGTTTACAACTAGCGTTGGCAGATACGCAGTATTTT.

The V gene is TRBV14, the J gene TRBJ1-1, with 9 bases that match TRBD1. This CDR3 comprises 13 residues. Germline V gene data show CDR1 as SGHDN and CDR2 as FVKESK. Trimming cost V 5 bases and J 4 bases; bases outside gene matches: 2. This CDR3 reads CASSWDRATEAFF. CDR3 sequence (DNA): TGTGCCAGCAGCTGGGACAGGGCCACTGAAGCTTTCTTT.

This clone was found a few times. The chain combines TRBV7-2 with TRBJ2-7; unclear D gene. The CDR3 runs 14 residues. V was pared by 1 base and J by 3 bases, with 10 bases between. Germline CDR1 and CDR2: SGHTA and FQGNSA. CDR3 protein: CASSLGPPLYEQYF. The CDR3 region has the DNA TGTGCCAGCAGCTTAGGCCCACCGCTCTACGAGCAGTACTTC.

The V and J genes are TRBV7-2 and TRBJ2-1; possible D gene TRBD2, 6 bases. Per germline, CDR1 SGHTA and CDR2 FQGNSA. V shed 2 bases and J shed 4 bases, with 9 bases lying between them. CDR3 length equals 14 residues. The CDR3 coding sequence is TGTGCCAGCAGCTTACTAGCGAGTTACAATGAGCAGTTCTTC. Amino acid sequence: CASSLLASYNEQFF.

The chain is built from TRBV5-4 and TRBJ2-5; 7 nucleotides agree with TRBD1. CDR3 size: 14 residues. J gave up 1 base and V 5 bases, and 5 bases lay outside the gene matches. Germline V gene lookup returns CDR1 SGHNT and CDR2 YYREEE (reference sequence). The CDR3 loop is CASSSGQSQETQYF. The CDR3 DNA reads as TGTGCCAGCAGTTCGGGACAGAGCCAAGAGACCCAGTACTTC.